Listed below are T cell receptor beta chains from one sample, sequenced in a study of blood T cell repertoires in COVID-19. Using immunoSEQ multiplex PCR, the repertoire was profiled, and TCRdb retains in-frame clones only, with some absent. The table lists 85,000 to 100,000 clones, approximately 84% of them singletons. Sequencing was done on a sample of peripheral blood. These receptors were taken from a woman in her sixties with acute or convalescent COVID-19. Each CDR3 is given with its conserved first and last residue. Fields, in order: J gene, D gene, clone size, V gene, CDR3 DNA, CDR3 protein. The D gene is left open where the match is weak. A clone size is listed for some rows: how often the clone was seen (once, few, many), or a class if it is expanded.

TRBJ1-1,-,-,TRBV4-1,TGCGCCAGCAGCCTAACCTTCGGACAGATTGAAGCTTTCTTT,CASSLTFGQIEAFF
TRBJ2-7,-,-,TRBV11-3,TGTGCCAGCAGCTTAGGCGGCAGGGTTCTGTACGAGCAGTACTTC,CASSLGGRVLYEQYF
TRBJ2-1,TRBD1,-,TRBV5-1,TGCGCCAGCAGCTTCACCGGGACAGGGGTGTGGATTGAGCAGTTCTTC,CASSFTGTGVWIEQFF
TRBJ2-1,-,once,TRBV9,TGTGCCAGCAGCGACGGACTATTGGCCAATGAGCAGTTCTTC,CASSDGLLANEQFF
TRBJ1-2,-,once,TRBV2,TGTGCCAGCAGTGAAGCGGAGGCCTTTAACTATGGCTACACCTTC,CASSEAEAFNYGYTF
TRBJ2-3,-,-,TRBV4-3,TGCGCCAGCAGCCAAGGGGCGATAGGCGGCACAGATACGCAGTATTTT,CASSQGAIGGTDTQYF
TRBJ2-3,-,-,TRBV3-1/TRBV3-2,TGTGCCAGCAGCCAAGATTGGGTAGTTGGGGCCCGGGATACGCAGTATTTT,CASSQDWVVGARDTQYF
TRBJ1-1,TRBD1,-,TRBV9,TGTGCCAGCAGCGTAGGGGGCAGGGGGATGGCTGAAGCTTTCTTT,CASSVGGRGMAEAFF
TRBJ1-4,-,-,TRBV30,TGTGCCTGGAGTGTAAAGGGGCCTTCTCGGGAGGAACTGTTTTTT,CAWSVKGPSREELFF
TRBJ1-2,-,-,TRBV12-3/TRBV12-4,TGTGCCAGCAACCTAGGGGGGGGTGGCTACACCTTC,CASNLGGGGYTF
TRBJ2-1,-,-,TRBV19,TGTGCCAGTAGTAAGCAAGCATCCGAGCAGTTCTTC,CASSKQASEQFF
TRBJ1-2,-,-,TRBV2,TGTGCCAGCACTCGACAGCCTAACTATGGCTACACCTTC,CASTRQPNYGYTF
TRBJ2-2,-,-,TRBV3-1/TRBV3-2,TGTGCCAAGGATAAACAGGGTATCCTGAACACCGGGGAGCTGTTTTTT,CAKDKQGILNTGELFF
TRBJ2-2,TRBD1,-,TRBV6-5,TGTGCCCCCCAGAGTAAGACAGGGCGGGCCGGGGAGCTGTTTTTT,CAPQSKTGRAGELFF
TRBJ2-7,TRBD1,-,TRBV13,TGTGCCAGCAGCTTCGCCGGGACAGGGCGAAGTTACTACGAGCAGTACTTC,CASSFAGTGRSYYEQYF
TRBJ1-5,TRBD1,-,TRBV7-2,TGTGCCACTAGACGGGACAGACATCAGCCCCAGCATTTT,CATRRDRHQPQHF
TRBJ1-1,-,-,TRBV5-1,TGCGCCAGCAGCTTGGGAGCGGGTGTGAACACTGAAGCTTTCTTT,CASSLGAGVNTEAFF
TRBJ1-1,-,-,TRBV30,TGTGCCTGGAGTGTACTAAGGCGCACTGAAGCTTTCTTT,CAWSVLRRTEAFF
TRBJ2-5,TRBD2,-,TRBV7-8,TGTGCCAGCAGCTCACTTTCGCGGGGGGGCCAAGAGACCCAGTACTTC,CASSSLSRGGQETQYF
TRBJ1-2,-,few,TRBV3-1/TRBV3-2,TGTGCCAGCAGCCCCGGACAAGATGGCTACACCTTC,CASSPGQDGYTF
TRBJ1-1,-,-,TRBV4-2,TGTGCCAGCAGCCAACGTGGGGGGACGAACACTGAAGCTTTCTTT,CASSQRGGTNTEAFF
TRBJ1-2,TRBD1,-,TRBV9,TGTGCCAGCAGCTCGGGACAGGGGGATGGCTACACCTTC,CASSSGQGDGYTF
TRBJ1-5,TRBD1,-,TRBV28,TGTGCCAGCAGGGCAGGGGGCGGGGGCAATCAGCCCCAGCATTTT,CASRAGGGGNQPQHF
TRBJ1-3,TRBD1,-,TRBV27,TGTGCCAGCAGTTTACGGGGTCCCGGGACAGTCTCTGGAAACACCATATATTTT,CASSLRGPGTVSGNTIYF
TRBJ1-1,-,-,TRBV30,TGTGCCTGGGGGATTACGGTTGCGGGGACTGAAGCTTTCTTT,CAWGITVAGTEAFF
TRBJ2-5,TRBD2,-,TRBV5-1,TGCGCCAGCAGCCCAGGGACTAGCGGACAAGAGACCCAGTACTTC,CASSPGTSGQETQYF
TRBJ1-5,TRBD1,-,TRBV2,TGTGCCAGCAGCCCCGGGACAGGGAACAGCAATCAGCCCCAGCATTTT,CASSPGTGNSNQPQHF
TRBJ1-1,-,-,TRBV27,TGTGCCAGCAGTGGGTGGACAACCTCTGAAGCTTTCTTT,CASSGWTTSEAFF
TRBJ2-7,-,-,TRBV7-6,TGTGCCAGCAGCTATGGAGGGAAGGACAACGAGCAGTACTTC,CASSYGGKDNEQYF
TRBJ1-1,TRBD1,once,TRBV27,TGTGCCAGCAGGATGGACAGGGCCACTGAAGCTTTCTTT,CASRMDRATEAFF
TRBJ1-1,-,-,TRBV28,TGTGCCAGCAGTTCCCCTTCCAGGGCGGTTGAAGCTTTCTTT,CASSSPSRAVEAFF
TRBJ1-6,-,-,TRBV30,TGTGCCGCAGAGACAAATTCACCCCTCCACTTT,CAAETNSPLHF
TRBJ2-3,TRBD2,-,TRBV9,TGTGCCAGCAGCCTTCTAGCGGGGACAGATACGCAGTATTTT,CASSLLAGTDTQYF
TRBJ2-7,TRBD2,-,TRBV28,TGTGCCAGCAGTATACTAGCGGGGATAGGCGAGCAGTACTTC,CASSILAGIGEQYF
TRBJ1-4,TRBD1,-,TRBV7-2,TGTGCCAGCAGCTTAGCAGGGGGCGGTGAAAAACTGTTTTTT,CASSLAGGGEKLFF
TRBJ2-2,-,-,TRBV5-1,TGCGCCAGCATGGTGGGGGGGCCGAGCACCGGGGAGCTGTTTTTT,CASMVGGPSTGELFF
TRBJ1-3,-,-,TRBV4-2,TGTGCCAGCAGCCAAGGAAGTACATCTGGAAACACCATATATTTT,CASSQGSTSGNTIYF
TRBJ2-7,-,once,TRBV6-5,TGTGCCAGCAGTTACTCGAGGCAGGGGATTTGGGAGCAGTACTTC,CASSYSRQGIWEQYF
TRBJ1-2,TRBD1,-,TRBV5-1,TGCGCCAGCAGCTTCGACAGGGGAGTCTATGGCTACACCTTC,CASSFDRGVYGYTF
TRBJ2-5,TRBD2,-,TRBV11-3,TGTGCCAGCAGCTTAGTAGGGACTAGGCGAGAGACCCAGTACTTC,CASSLVGTRRETQYF
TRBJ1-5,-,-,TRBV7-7,TGTGCTAGCAGCCCTACAGGGATCAACCTTAGCAATCAGCCCCAGCATTTT,CASSPTGINLSNQPQHF
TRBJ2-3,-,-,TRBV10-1,TGCGCCAGCAGCAGATCTACGACGGGTACGCAGTATTTT,CASSRSTTGTQYF
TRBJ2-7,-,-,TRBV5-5,TGTGCCAGCAGCTTGTCGGCCAGGCAGGACGAGCAGTACTTC,CASSLSARQDEQYF
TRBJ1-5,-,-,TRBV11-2,TGTGCCAGCAGCCTGGGACAAATTAGCAATCAGCCCCAGCATTTT,CASSLGQISNQPQHF
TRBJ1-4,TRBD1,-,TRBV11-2,TGTGCCAGCAGCTTTTATCCCCCGCGGACAGGGGAGGAAAAACTGTTTTTT,CASSFYPPRTGEEKLFF
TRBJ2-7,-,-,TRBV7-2,TGTGCCAGCAGCTGGGGACTGCTGTCCTACGAGCAGTACTTC,CASSWGLLSYEQYF
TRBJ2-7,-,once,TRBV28,TGTGCCAGCAGTTTTAATAGGAGCCCTCAGACGGGCGAGCAGTACTTC,CASSFNRSPQTGEQYF
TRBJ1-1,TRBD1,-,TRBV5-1,TGCGCCAGCAGCGGAGACAGGGTGGGCACTGAAGCTTTCTTT,CASSGDRVGTEAFF
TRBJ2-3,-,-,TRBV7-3,TGTGCCAGCAGCCCTGGACAGTACCGGGATACGCAGTATTTT,CASSPGQYRDTQYF
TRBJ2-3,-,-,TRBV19,TGTGCCAGTAGCACGACAGAAACCACCACAGATACGCAGTATTTT,CASSTTETTTDTQYF
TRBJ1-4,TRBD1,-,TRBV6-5,TGTGCCAGCAGAACCGGGACAGGGAGTGAAAAACTGTTTTTT,CASRTGTGSEKLFF
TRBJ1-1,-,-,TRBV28,TGTGCCAGCGGGGGGAGTCCGAACACTGAAGCTTTCTTT,CASGGSPNTEAFF
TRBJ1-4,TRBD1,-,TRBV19,TGTGCCAGTAGTATTCGGGACAGGGGAGAGGAAAAACTGTTTTTT,CASSIRDRGEEKLFF
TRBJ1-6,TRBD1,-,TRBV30,TGTGCCTGGAGTCTGACAGGGGTTGGTTCACCCCTCCACTTT,CAWSLTGVGSPLHF